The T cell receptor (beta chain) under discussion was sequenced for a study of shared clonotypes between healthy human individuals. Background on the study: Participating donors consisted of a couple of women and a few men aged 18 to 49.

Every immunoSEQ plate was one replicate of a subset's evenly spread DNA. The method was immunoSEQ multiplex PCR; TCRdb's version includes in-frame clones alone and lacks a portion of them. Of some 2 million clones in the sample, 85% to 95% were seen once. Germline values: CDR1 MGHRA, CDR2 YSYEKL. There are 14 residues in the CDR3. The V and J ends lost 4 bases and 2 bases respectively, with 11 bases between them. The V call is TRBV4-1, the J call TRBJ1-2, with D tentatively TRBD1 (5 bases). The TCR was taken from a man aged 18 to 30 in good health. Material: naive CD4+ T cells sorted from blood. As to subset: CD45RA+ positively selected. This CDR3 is CASSLDGANYGYTF. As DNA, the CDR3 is TGCGCCAGCAGCCTCGACGGGGCGAACTATGGCTACACCTTC.